The 2 T cell receptor beta chains given below trace back to one sample, sequenced in a study of T-cell reconstitution after alpha-beta-depleted transplantation in children (TCRdb year 2016). Sample treatment or condition, as interpreted from the label and publication: allogeneic hematopoietic cell transplantation with graft depleted of TCRalphabeta T cells and CD19 B cells. Library preparation used PCR. Data came from an Illumina HiSeq 2500. To normalize quantification of the TCRbeta repertoire, the TCR libraries were built with molecular barcoding that relied on unique molecular identifiers. TCRdb reran the public reads through fastp at Q25 and MiXCR, keeping productive beta chains. Rows with one shared CDR3 protein collapse into an entry with the most common genes and DNA. The sample table contains 750,000 to 950,000 distinct CDR3 sequences; only one count was recorded for about 16% of them. Approximately 5% of the sample belongs to the ten largest clones.

The specimen was PBMCs, mostly from graft donor cells, collected 360 days after TCRalphabeta/CD19-depleted stem cell transplant. Receptors were obtained from a male patient between 10 and 17 years old who had a stem cell transplant for acute lymphoblastic leukemia, so the T cells may come from the graft donor.

This clonotype showed up many times. The genes are TRBV29-1 and TRBJ2-7; no clear D gene. The V and J ends lost 4 bases and 2 bases respectively, with 6 bases between them. This CDR3 is 11 amino acids long. CDR1 and CDR2 (germline): SQVTM, ANQGSEA. The CDR3 loop reads CSVASAYEQYF. In nucleotides, the CDR3 is TGCAGCGTTGCGAGTGCCTACGAGCAGTACTTC.

The genes are TRBV20-1 and TRBJ2-7, with 7 positions matching TRBD2. The CDR3 covers 15 residues. With V trimmed by 6 bases and J by 5 bases, 16 bases remained unmatched. Per the germline V gene, CDR1 is DFQATT and CDR2 is SNEGSKA (reference sequence). The CDR3 is CSAQPPRAGLHEQYF. CDR3 DNA: TGCAGTGCCCAACCCCCCAGAGCGGGGTTACACGAGCAGTACTTC.